The clone carrying this T cell receptor beta chain showed up just a few times. Its antigen is currently unknown. This entry comes from a study of cytomegalovirus exposure and HLA in healthy donors. Study outcomes and limitations: A list of 150 or so TCR beta chains associated with cytomegalovirus was given. Rarity marked most TCR sequences, yet some public TCRs occurred in many donors.

CDR1 is SGHNT, CDR2 YYREEE, per germline (reference sequence). There are 14 residues in the CDR3. Trimming took 4 bases from V and 11 from J; bases not matched to a gene: 8. PCR involved 60 Vbeta and 13 Jbeta primers. Profiled with immunoSEQ multiplex PCR; TCRdb holds only in-frame clones, not every one. The sample has roughly 120,000 clones, around 80% seen once; the top ten hold less than 15%. The chain has TRBV5-4 and TRBJ2-5, with 13 nucleotides matching TRBD2. Material for sequencing was PBMCs. This TCR was sampled from a woman in her sixties or seventies in good health and CMV-seropositive. This chain's CDR3 is CASSTRTSGREQYF. CDR3 coding DNA: TGTGCCAGCAGCACGAGGACTAGCGGGAGAGAGCAGTACTTC.